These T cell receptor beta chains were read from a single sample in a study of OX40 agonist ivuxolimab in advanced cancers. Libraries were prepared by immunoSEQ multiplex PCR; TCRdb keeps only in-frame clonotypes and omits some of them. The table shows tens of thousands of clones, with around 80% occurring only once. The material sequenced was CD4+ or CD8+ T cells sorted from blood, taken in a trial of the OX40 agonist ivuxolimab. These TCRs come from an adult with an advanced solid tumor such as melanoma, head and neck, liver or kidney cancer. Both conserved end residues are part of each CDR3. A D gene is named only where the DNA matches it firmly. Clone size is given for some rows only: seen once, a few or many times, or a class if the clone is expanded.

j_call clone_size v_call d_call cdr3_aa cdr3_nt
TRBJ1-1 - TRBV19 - CASRATETEGNTEAFF TGTGCCAGTAGAGCGACAGAGACTGAGGGGAACACTGAAGCTTTCTTT
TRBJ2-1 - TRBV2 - CATPGKSLDEQFF TGTGCCACCCCAGGGAAATCCCTCGATGAGCAGTTCTTC
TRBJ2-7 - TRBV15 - CATSRDHGGNRYEQYF TGTGCCACCAGCAGAGATCACGGGGGAAACCGCTACGAGCAGTACTTC
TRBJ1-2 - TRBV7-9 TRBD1 CASRSGGPDGYTF TGTGCCAGCAGATCAGGGGGCCCGGATGGCTACACCTTC
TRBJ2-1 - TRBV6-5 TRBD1 CASSYRGQYNEQFF TGTGCCAGCAGTTACAGGGGGCAATACAATGAGCAGTTCTTC
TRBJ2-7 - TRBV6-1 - CASSVGETGLSYEQYF TGTGCCAGCAGTGTCGGAGAGACAGGACTCTCCTACGAGCAGTACTTC
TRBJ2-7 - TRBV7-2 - CASSLVAGSVTYEQYF TGTGCCAGCAGCTTAGTGGCCGGGAGCGTTACTTACGAGCAGTACTTC
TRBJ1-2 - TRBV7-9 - CASSSLLRDDNYGYTF TGTGCCAGCAGCTCCCTACTCCGGGACGATAACTATGGCTACACCTTC
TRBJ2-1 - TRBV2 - CASSAGPEQFF TGTGCCAGCAGTGCGGGTCCTGAGCAGTTCTTC
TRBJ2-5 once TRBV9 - CASSVAGTETQYF TGTGCCAGCAGCGTAGCTGGGACCGAGACCCAGTACTTC
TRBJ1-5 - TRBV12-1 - CASSSLRMTALRAQDLHNQPQHF TGTGCCAGCAGCTCTTTACGAATGACAGCTTTGAGGGCGCAGGACCTTCACAATCAGCCCCAGCATTTT
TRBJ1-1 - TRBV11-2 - CASSLASGQAFF TGTGCCAGCAGCTTAGCTTCAGGGCAAGCTTTCTTT
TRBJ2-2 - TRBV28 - CASSFRGALNTGELFF TGTGCCAGCAGTTTTCGCGGGGCTCTGAACACCGGGGAGCTGTTTTTT
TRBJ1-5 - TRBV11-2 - CASAGGRNQPQHF TGTGCCAGCGCGGGGGGTCGGAATCAGCCCCAGCATTTT
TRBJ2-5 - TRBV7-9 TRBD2 CASRPRLAGIQETQYF TGTGCCAGCAGGCCAAGACTAGCGGGGATCCAAGAGACCCAGTACTTC
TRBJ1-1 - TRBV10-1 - CASSANRAEAFF TGCGCCAGCAGTGCAAACAGGGCTGAAGCTTTCTTT
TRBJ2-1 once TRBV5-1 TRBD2 CASSWSGGPGNEQFF TGCGCCAGCAGCTGGAGCGGGGGGCCGGGGAATGAGCAGTTCTTC
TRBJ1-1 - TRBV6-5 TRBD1 CASSRTGGTEAFF TGTGCCAGCAGCCGGACAGGGGGGACTGAAGCTTTCTTT
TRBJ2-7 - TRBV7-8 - CASSLSPGNYEQYF TGTGCCAGCAGCTTAAGTCCAGGCAACTACGAGCAGTACTTC
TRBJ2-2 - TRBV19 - CASLAGRNTGELFF TGTGCCAGTCTCGCGGGGAGGAACACCGGGGAGCTGTTTTTT
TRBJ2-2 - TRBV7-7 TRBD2 CASSPGTSLMELFF TGTGCCAGCAGCCCGGGGACTAGTTTGATGGAGCTGTTTTTT
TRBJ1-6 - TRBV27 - CASSLLVSPNSPLHF TGTGCCAGCAGTTTACTCGTTTCGCCGAATTCACCCCTCCACTTT
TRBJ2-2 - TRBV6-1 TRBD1 CASSPRTGNTGELFF TGTGCCAGCTCTCCCCGGACAGGGAACACCGGGGAGCTGTTTTTT
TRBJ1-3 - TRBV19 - CASSIYDSGNTIYF TGTGCCAGTAGTATATACGACTCTGGAAACACCATATATTTT
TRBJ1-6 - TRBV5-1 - CASSTGTDNNSPLHF TGCGCCAGCAGCACGGGTACGGACAATAATTCACCCCTCCACTTT
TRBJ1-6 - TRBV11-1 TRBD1 CASSRTGNNSPLHF TGTGCCAGCAGCCGGACAGGGAACAATTCACCCCTCCACTTT
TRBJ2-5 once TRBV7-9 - CASSGGEQETQYF TGTGCCAGCAGTGGAGGGGAGCAAGAGACCCAGTACTTC
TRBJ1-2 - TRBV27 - CASSPNSGINYGYTF TGTGCCAGCAGTCCAAACAGTGGGATTAACTATGGCTACACCTTC
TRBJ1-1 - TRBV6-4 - CASSSTATNEAFF TGTGCCAGCAGTTCGACGGCCACAAATGAAGCTTTCTTT
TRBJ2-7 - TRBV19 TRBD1 CASAWLRVRGRDRSSYEQYF TGTGCCAGTGCTTGGCTTAGGGTACGGGGCCGGGACAGGAGCTCCTACGAGCAGTACTTC
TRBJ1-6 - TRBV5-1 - CASSLDGPPLHF TGCGCCAGCTCCTTGGACGGTCCACCCCTCCACTTT
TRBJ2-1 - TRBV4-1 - CASSQDVQAWDEQFF TGCGCCAGCAGCCAAGATGTACAGGCTTGGGATGAGCAGTTCTTC
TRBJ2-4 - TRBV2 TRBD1 CASTPRQGTGNIQYF TGTGCCAGCACCCCAAGACAGGGTACGGGGAACATTCAGTACTTC
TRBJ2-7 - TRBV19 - CASSLTPGGYEQYF TGTGCCAGTAGTCTTACCCCTGGCGGGTACGAGCAGTACTTC
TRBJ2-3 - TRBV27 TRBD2 CASSSAAGADTQYF TGTGCCAGCAGCTCCGCGGCGGGGGCAGATACGCAGTATTTT
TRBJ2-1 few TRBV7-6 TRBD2 CASSLVGGSGGNEQFF TGTGCCAGCAGCTTAGTGGGCGGGAGTGGTGGGAATGAGCAGTTCTTC
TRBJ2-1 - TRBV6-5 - CASSSGVTSSYNEQFF TGTGCCAGCAGTTCAGGGGTTACCAGCTCCTACAATGAGCAGTTCTTC
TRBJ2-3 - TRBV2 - CATLRVAADTQYF TGTGCCACCCTGAGGGTAGCGGCAGATACGCAGTATTTT
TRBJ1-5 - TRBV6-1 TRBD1 CASSERQGQPQHF TGTGCCAGCAGTGAGAGACAGGGTCAGCCCCAGCATTTT
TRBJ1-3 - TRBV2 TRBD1 CASRRGPGNTIYF TGTGCCAGCAGGAGGGGGCCTGGAAACACCATATATTTT
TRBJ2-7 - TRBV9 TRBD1 CASSAGGVASEQYF TGTGCCAGCAGTGCAGGGGGCGTAGCCTCCGAGCAGTACTTC
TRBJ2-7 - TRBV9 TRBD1 CASSVESGQARDEQYF TGTGCCAGCAGCGTAGAATCGGGACAGGCCCGTGACGAGCAGTACTTC
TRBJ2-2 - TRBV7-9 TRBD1 CASSPWGQLNTGELFF TGTGCCAGCAGCCCCTGGGGACAGCTAAACACCGGGGAGCTGTTTTTT
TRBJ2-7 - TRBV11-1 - CASSFRQSAEQYF TGTGCCAGCAGCTTCCGGCAGAGCGCAGAGCAGTACTTC
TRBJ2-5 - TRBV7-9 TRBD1 CASSLASGTGFRETQYF TGTGCCAGCAGCTTAGCGTCGGGGACAGGGTTTCGGGAGACCCAGTACTTC
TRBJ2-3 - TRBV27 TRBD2 CASRGGRVDTQYF TGTGCCAGCAGGGGGGGGAGAGTGGATACGCAGTATTTT
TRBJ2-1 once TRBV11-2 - CASSPRTRDPGEFF TGTGCCAGCAGCCCTCGAACGCGGGATCCGGGGGAGTTCTTC
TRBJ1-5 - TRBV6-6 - CASSAPGATNQPQHF TGTGCCAGCAGTGCCCCAGGGGCAACCAATCAGCCCCAGCATTTT
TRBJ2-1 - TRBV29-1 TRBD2 CSSRHSGGGFSSYNEQFF TGCAGCTCCCGTCACAGCGGGGGCGGCTTTAGCTCCTACAATGAGCAGTTCTTC
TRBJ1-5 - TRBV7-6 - CASSSAGGSQPQHF TGTGCCAGCAGCTCCGCGGGGGGATCTCAGCCCCAGCATTTT
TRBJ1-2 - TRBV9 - CASSQGTANYGYTF TGTGCCAGCAGCCAGGGGACCGCCAACTATGGCTACACCTTC
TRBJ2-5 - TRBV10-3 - CAISESTVETQYF TGTGCCATCAGTGAGTCGACGGTTGAGACCCAGTACTTC
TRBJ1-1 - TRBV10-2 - CASSEVVHQPLNTEAFF TGCGCCAGCAGTGAAGTAGTACACCAACCCCTTAACACTGAAGCTTTCTTT